Listed below are T cell receptor beta chains from one sample, sequenced in a study of shared clonotypes between healthy human individuals. Method: immunoSEQ multiplex PCR; TCRdb's copy keeps in-frame clones and lacks some. The table lists some 790,000 clones, around 77% of them singletons. Sequencing was carried out using memory CD4+ T cells sorted from blood. These receptors were obtained from a woman in her 30s in good health. Each CDR3 is given with its conserved first and last residue. A D gene is named only where the DNA matches it firmly. Only part of the rows carry a size: once, few, many, or a class if the clone is expanded.

-	TRBJ2-7	-	TRBV28	CASSRGYLGSYEQYF	TGTGCCAGCAGCAGGGGCTACCTCGGGTCCTACGAGCAGTACTTC
-	TRBJ1-5	-	TRBV19	CASRHYRVGSNQPQHF	TGTGCCAGTAGACATTACAGGGTCGGGAGCAATCAGCCCCAGCATTTT
few	TRBJ2-5	-	TRBV5-4	CASSLPNPGETQYF	TGTGCCAGCAGCTTGCCAAATCCCGGGGAGACCCAGTACTTC
-	TRBJ1-3	-	TRBV7-8	CASSQERAYSGNTIYF	TGCGCCAGCAGCCAAGAAAGGGCATACTCTGGAAACACCATATATTTT
few	TRBJ1-3	-	TRBV2	CASSERGNSGNTIYF	TGTGCCAGCAGTGAAAGGGGGAACTCTGGAAACACCATATATTTT
-	TRBJ1-2	-	TRBV6-1	CASSPTGTDGYTF	TGTGCCAGCAGTCCGACAGGAACCGATGGCTACACCTTC
-	TRBJ1-5	-	TRBV5-1	CASSLGGPNQPQHF	TGCGCCAGCAGCTTGGGAGGCCCCAATCAGCCCCAGCATTTT
-	TRBJ2-3	-	TRBV21-1	CASSKGGCGKDTQYF	TGTGCCAGCAGCAAGGGGGGCTGTGGAAAAGATACGCAGTATTTT
-	TRBJ2-1	TRBD2	TRBV6-4	CASSEGTSGSNEQFF	TGTGCCAGCAGCGAAGGGACTAGCGGGAGCAATGAGCAGTTCTTC
once	TRBJ2-1	-	TRBV7-9	CASSPRGESAYNEQFF	TGTGCCAGCAGCCCAAGGGGGGAATCTGCCTACAATGAGCAGTTCTTC
-	TRBJ1-1	-	TRBV6-5	CASSYSFGNTEAFF	TGTGCCAGCAGTTACTCTTTCGGTAATACTGAAGCTTTCTTT
-	TRBJ1-3	TRBD1	TRBV28	CASSRSRTGVTIYF	TGTGCCAGCAGTCGTTCTAGGACAGGGGTCACCATATATTTT
many	TRBJ1-2	-	TRBV19	CASSLGSQLYGYTF	TGTGCCAGTAGTCTCGGGTCTCAGCTCTATGGCTACACCTTC
-	TRBJ1-2	-	TRBV28	CASSFMGGYTF	TGTGCCAGCAGTTTCATGGGAGGCTACACCTTC
-	TRBJ1-4	-	TRBV29-1	CSARTASNEKLFF	TGCAGCGCTCGGACAGCCAGTAATGAAAAACTGTTTTTT
few	TRBJ2-7	-	TRBV6-1	CASSEEGGAVYEQYF	TGTGCCAGCAGTGAAGAGGGGGGCGCGGTTTACGAGCAGTACTTC
once	TRBJ2-3	-	TRBV2	CASSYRADTQYF	TGTGCCAGCAGTTACAGGGCAGATACGCAGTATTTT
few	TRBJ2-1	TRBD2	TRBV14	CASSQYSGTANEQFF	TGTGCCAGCAGCCAGTATAGCGGGACTGCCAATGAGCAGTTCTTC
-	TRBJ2-7	TRBD1	TRBV6-1	CASRDRVGSYEQYF	TGTGCCAGCAGGGACAGGGTCGGTTCGTACGAGCAGTACTTC
-	TRBJ2-1	-	TRBV14	CASSQETLPPYNEQFF	TGTGCCAGCAGCCAAGAAACCCTACCCCCTTACAATGAGCAGTTCTTC
-	TRBJ2-5	-	TRBV10-3	CAISEGQDQETQYF	TGTGCCATCAGTGAGGGGCAGGACCAAGAGACCCAGTACTTC
-	TRBJ1-3	-	TRBV18	CASSPPLRQNSGNTIYF	TGTGCCAGCTCACCACCTTTAAGACAAAACTCTGGAAACACCATATATTTT
-	TRBJ1-1	TRBD1	TRBV7-9	CASSLDAGQGNTEAFF	TGTGCCAGCAGCTTAGACGCGGGACAGGGGAACACTGAAGCTTTCTTT
many	TRBJ1-2	TRBD1	TRBV5-1	CASSGQGHPNYGYTF	TGCGCCAGCAGCGGACAGGGGCACCCCAACTATGGCTACACCTTC
-	TRBJ2-5	TRBD2	TRBV2	CASSRTSGSDGQYF	TGTGCCAGCAGTCGGACTAGCGGGAGTGACGGGCAGTACTTC
-	TRBJ2-1	TRBD2	TRBV4-1	CASSQALGLAGSNEQFF	TGCGCCAGCAGCCAAGCTCTGGGACTAGCGGGATCCAATGAGCAGTTCTTC
-	TRBJ1-1	TRBD1	TRBV6-5	CASSNRGWNTEAFF	TGTGCCAGCAGCAACAGGGGATGGAACACTGAAGCTTTCTTT
-	TRBJ2-2	-	TRBV5-8	CASSLEGVGELFF	TGTGCCAGCAGCCTGGAGGGGGTCGGGGAGCTGTTTTTT
-	TRBJ2-7	-	TRBV5-6	CASSRPGVGSSYEQYF	TGTGCCAGCAGCCGGCCCGGGGTCGGGTCCTCCTACGAGCAGTACTTC
once	TRBJ2-7	-	TRBV14	CASSQDWGDPYF	TGTGCCAGCAGCCAAGATTGGGGGGATCCGTACTTC
-	TRBJ1-1	-	TRBV6-6	CASAGFAEAFF	TGTGCCAGTGCAGGGTTCGCTGAAGCTTTCTTT
-	TRBJ1-4	-	TRBV6-1	CASTSRGHNEKLFF	TGTGCCAGCACTAGTCGGGGACATAATGAAAAACTGTTTTTT
-	TRBJ2-1	-	TRBV25-1	CASRVYNEQFF	TGTGCCAGCAGGGTCTACAATGAGCAGTTCTTC
-	TRBJ2-1	-	TRBV18	CASSSRGWKDEQFF	TGTGCCAGCTCATCTCGGGGGTGGAAGGATGAGCAGTTCTTC
-	TRBJ2-3	TRBD2	TRBV14	CASSPSGASGRAAQYF	TGTGCCAGCAGCCCCTCGGGGGCTAGCGGGAGGGCCGCGCAGTATTTT
once	TRBJ2-1	TRBD2	TRBV4-1	CASSQDVLVLAGEINEQFF	TGCGCCAGCAGCCAAGATGTCTTAGTACTAGCGGGAGAGATCAATGAGCAGTTCTTC
many	TRBJ1-2	TRBD1	TRBV5-1	CASSFGDRDNYGYTF	TGCGCCAGCAGCTTCGGGGACAGAGATAACTATGGCTACACCTTC
-	TRBJ1-1	TRBD1	TRBV28	CASTGGPPLNTEAFF	TGTGCCAGCACAGGGGGCCCACCATTGAACACTGAAGCTTTCTTT
once	TRBJ2-3	TRBD1	TRBV11-1	CASSFGGRGIDTQYF	TGTGCCAGCAGCTTTGGCGGCAGGGGGATAGATACGCAGTATTTT
-	TRBJ2-1	TRBD2	TRBV5-1	CASGTSGGNEQFF	TGCGCCAGCGGTACTAGCGGGGGCAATGAGCAGTTCTTC
-	TRBJ1-2	TRBD1	TRBV5-1	CASSRLSGQGQGDGYTF	TGCGCCAGCAGCCGTCTATCCGGGCAGGGACAGGGGGATGGCTACACCTTC
-	TRBJ2-7	TRBD1	TRBV5-6	CASSSGQGYSYEQYF	TGTGCCAGCAGCTCGGGACAGGGATACTCCTACGAGCAGTACTTC
-	TRBJ2-7	-	TRBV4-1	CASSQDLAYEQYF	TGCGCCAGCAGCCAAGATCTAGCGTACGAGCAGTACTTC
-	TRBJ1-1	-	TRBV6-1	CASRVGIWTEAFF	TGTGCCAGCAGGGTGGGAATTTGGACTGAAGCTTTCTTT
-	TRBJ2-2	-	TRBV19	CASSIWRVKGELFF	TGTGCCAGTAGTATCTGGCGGGTCAAGGGGGAGCTGTTTTTT